Listed below are T cell receptor beta chains from one sample, sequenced in a study of blood T cell repertoires in COVID-19. Sequencing used immunoSEQ multiplex PCR; TCRdb keeps in-frame clones, though not all of them. The sample records around 56,000 clones, about 73% being singletons. Material: peripheral blood. All receptors come from a woman aged 70 to 79 with acute or convalescent COVID-19. The CDR3 runs from the conserved cysteine through the conserved F or W. D genes are given only for firm matches.

length	V	J	D	CDR3
16	TRBV21-1	TRBJ1-6	-	CASSRGSGQDDSPLHF
16	TRBV29-1	TRBJ1-2	-	CSVEDNGWRGGYGYTF
14	TRBV2	TRBJ2-2	-	CASRYTGYTGELFF
13	TRBV12-3/TRBV12-4	TRBJ2-5	-	CASSPRVQETQYF
13	TRBV9	TRBJ2-7	-	CASSGGIPYEQYF
13	TRBV7-9	TRBJ1-5	-	CASSLYGDQPQHF
14	TRBV18	TRBJ1-1	-	CASSQVPTNTEAFF
16	TRBV5-6	TRBJ1-1	-	CASSRGGHLENTEAFF
14	TRBV6-5	TRBJ1-1	-	CASSELALNTEAFF
14	TRBV9	TRBJ1-2	-	CASSVAIQAYGYTF
14	TRBV7-6	TRBJ1-2	-	CASSSGGPGNGYTF
18	TRBV5-1	TRBJ2-1	-	CASIAGTAGLGSYNEQFF
15	TRBV5-1	TRBJ1-4	TRBD1	CASSLEGRGEEKLFF
17	TRBV19	TRBJ1-4	TRBD1	CASSSPDLQGFYEKLFF
14	TRBV28	TRBJ1-6	TRBD1	CASNRDRIYSPLHF
15	TRBV4-1	TRBJ1-2	-	CASSPGGAKGYGYTF